What follows are 25 T cell receptor beta chains derived from one specimen sequenced in a study of blood T cell repertoires in COVID-19 (dated by TCRdb to the early 2020s). Receptor libraries were prepared by the immunoSEQ multiplex PCR assay. TCRdb took this table from immuneACCESS and kept in-frame rearrangements with V and J called. Such tables lack part of the clones; where checked against another copy, unresolved V genes explain under half of the gap, and the rest is unexplained. A total of about 320,000 clones appear in this sample, about 85% of them only once. The top ten clonotypes cover around 1.9% of the sample. Sequencing used PBMCs or T cells enriched from blood (not recorded which). The origin of the receptors is a woman aged 25 to 39 who had been exposed to COVID-19.

This clone was recorded only once. This CDR3 reads CASSPGTRGDGYTF. CDR3 coding DNA: TGTGCCAGCAGTCCGGGGACAAGGGGCGATGGCTACACCTTC. The chain recombines TRBV6-5 with TRBJ1-2; TRBD1 might be the D (6 bases). Deletions cut 5 bases from V and 6 bases from J, with 16 bases between. The CDR3 covers 14 residues. Germline V gene data show CDR1 as MNHEY and CDR2 as SVGAGI.

The V call is TRBV2, the J call TRBJ2-5; D is perhaps TRBD2 (6 bases). The V end lost 11 bases, the J end lost 3 bases, and 16 bases lay between the germline ends. The CDR3 loop spans 13 amino acids. Per the germline V gene, CDR1 is SNHLY and CDR2 is FYNNEI. CDR3 DNA: TGTGCCTTTGGGGGGATGCCCGAAGAGACCCAGTACTTC. It codes for CAFGGMPEETQYF.

This rearrangement joins TRBV11-2 to TRBJ1-6, with a possible D match to TRBD1 (6 bases). V lost 5 bases, J lost 0 bases, and 14 bases lay in between. The CDR3 spans 17 residues. Germline-derived CDR1 and CDR2 are SGHAT and FQNNGV. CDR3 in amino acids: CASSRTGFSSYNSPLHF. The CDR3 DNA reads TGTGCCAGCAGCCGCACAGGGTTCAGCTCCTATAATTCACCCCTCCACTTT.

This clone has just one count. This chain connects TRBV3-1 (or the pseudogene TRBV3-2) to TRBJ2-1, with 12 bases lining up with TRBD2. The CDR3 runs to 13 residues. V shed 5 bases and J 7 bases; nucleotides not matched to a gene: 0. The V gene's germline CDR1 is LGHDT and CDR2 YNNKEL (reference sequence). This CDR3 reads CASSGTSGNEQFF. The DNA of the CDR3 is TGTGCCAGCAGCGGGACTAGCGGGAATGAGCAGTTCTTC.

The chain couples TRBV7-2 to TRBJ2-3; 14 bases agree with TRBD2. The junction had 5 bases not matched to a gene; V was cut back by 6 bases and J by 9 bases. CDR3 length: 14 residues. In germline, CDR1 is SGHTA, CDR2 FQGNSA. The CDR3 nucleotides are TGTGCCAGCAGGGGGACTAGCGGGGGACCCACGCAGTATTTT. Its protein is CASRGTSGGPTQYF.

The V call is TRBV30, the J call TRBJ1-2, with a possible D match to TRBD1 (5 bases). Trimming cost V 4 bases and J 1 base, with 13 bases left between them. CDR3 length: 14 amino acids. CDR1 is GTSNPN, CDR2 SVGIG, per germline (reference sequence). The CDR3 DNA sequence: TGTGCCTGGACCGACTGGGGGGGTAACTATGGCTACACCTTC. This sequence encodes CAWTDWGGNYGYTF.

As concerns this clone: Sequence at one end of the junction differs from germline and may be a read error. The V call is TRBV28, the J call TRBJ1-4; 7 bases align to TRBD1. Germline CDR1 reads MDHEN; CDR2 reads SYDVKM. CDR3 length equals 13 residues. The CDR3 region is CASSLALGDSQDF. The CDR3 DNA is TGTGCCAGCAGTCTTGCCCTCGGGGACAGCCAGGATTTT.

This clone occurred a few times. The chain has TRBV24-1 and TRBJ1-5; 12 bases line up with TRBD1. The CDR3 has 16 residues. Germline V gene lookup returns CDR1 KGHDR and CDR2 SFDVKD. Germline trimming cut 5 bases from V and 5 bases from J; bases unmatched to any gene: 6. CDR3 in amino acids: CATSGGGTGGHQPQHF. The CDR3 nucleotides are TGTGCCACCAGTGGAGGAGGGACAGGGGGCCATCAGCCCCAGCATTTT.

V gene TRBV18 combines with J gene TRBJ1-6; D is possibly TRBD1 (5 bases). With 3 bases removed from V and 5 bases from J, the gap between germline ends came to 17 bases. The germline V gene has CDR1 KGHSH and CDR2 LQKENI. This CDR3 has 17 residues. CDR3: CASSPNVGGGDNSPLHF. Here the CDR3 DNA reads TGTGCCAGCTCACCTAATGTAGGAGGAGGGGATAATTCACCCCTCCACTTT.

This clone has only a few counts. CDR3 DNA sequence: TGTGCCAGCAGCTTCGTACAGTATGGCTACACCTTC. Protein: CASSFVQYGYTF. The genes are TRBV5-5 and TRBJ1-2; D uncertain. V dropped 2 bases and J dropped 5 bases, with 7 bases sitting between them. Per germline, CDR1 SGHKS and CDR2 YYEKEE (reference sequence). The CDR3 loop spans 12 amino acids.

The chain carries TRBV6-5 and TRBJ1-3, with D unclear. The germline V and J ends were trimmed by 8 bases and 0 bases, with 11 bases remaining between them. This CDR3 is 14 amino acids long. Germline values: CDR1 MNHEY, CDR2 SVGAGI. The CDR3 is CASQELSSGNTIYF. The CDR3 region has the DNA TGTGCCAGCCAGGAATTAAGCTCTGGAAACACCATATATTTT.

The rearrangement uses TRBV5-5 and TRBJ2-1; 9 bases fit TRBD1. Losses at the gene ends were 6 bases for V and 4 bases for J; bases not matched to a gene: 5. The CDR3 consists of 14 residues. The germline V gene has CDR1 SGHKS and CDR2 YYEKEE (reference sequence). The DNA of the CDR3 is TGTGCCAGCATGCCGGGACAGGGATACAATGAGCAGTTCTTC. This codes for CASMPGQGYNEQFF.

V and J are TRBV27 and TRBJ1-1, with 9 bases lining up with TRBD1. Germline CDR1 and CDR2: MNHEY and SMNVEV (reference sequence). The trim removed 6 bases at V and 6 bases at J, leaving 8 bases unmatched. The CDR3 extends over 14 amino acids. CDR3: CASRPGTGLAEAFF. CDR3 nucleotides: TGTGCCAGCAGGCCCGGGACAGGGTTAGCTGAAGCTTTCTTT.

Only one count was recorded for this clone. The chain links TRBV4-1 to TRBJ2-1; D gene uncertain. Per the germline V gene, CDR1 is MGHRA and CDR2 is YSYEKL. V shed 0 bases and J shed 0 bases, with 6 bases lying between them. This CDR3 is built from 15 residues. The chain's CDR3 is CASSQESSSYNEQFF. CDR3 sequence (DNA): TGCGCCAGCAGCCAAGAATCTAGCTCCTACAATGAGCAGTTCTTC.

The V and J genes are TRBV30 and TRBJ1-4; no clear D gene. This CDR3 has 11 residues. V was trimmed by 8 bases and J by 7 bases, leaving 11 bases between them. In germline, CDR1 is GTSNPN, CDR2 SVGIG (reference sequence). CDR3 amino acids: CARAAGEKLFF. Here the CDR3 DNA reads TGTGCCCGAGCTGCCGGTGAAAAACTGTTTTTT.

The J gene is TRBJ1-4, the V gene TRBV6-2 or TRBV6-3; 8 bases line up with TRBD1. Germline V gene sequence: CDR1 MNHEY, CDR2 SVGEGT. The CDR3 consists of 18 residues. V trimming: 4 bases; J trimming: 3 bases; junction bases outside the gene matches: 13. CDR3 amino acids: CASSLSRQGSASNEKLFF. DNA of the CDR3: TGTGCCAGCAGTTTATCCCGACAGGGGAGCGCCTCTAATGAAAAACTGTTTTTT.

The chain carries TRBV4-3 and TRBJ1-3; D gene ambiguous. Germline V gives CDR1 LGHNA, CDR2 YSLEER. This CDR3 is built from 16 residues. V was cut by 1 base and J by 0 bases, with 10 bases left in between. CDR3 in DNA: TGCGCCAGCAGCCAAGCCCAGGCGGGCTCTGGAAACACCATATATTTT. Amino acid sequence: CASSQAQAGSGNTIYF.

The J gene is TRBJ2-1, the V gene TRBV24-1; 10 bases are shared with TRBD1. Germline trimming cut 8 bases from V and 5 bases from J; bases unmatched to any gene: 2. Germline V lookup: CDR1 KGHDR, CDR2 SFDVKD. The CDR3 is 13 residues long. CDR3 DNA: TGTGCCACCAAAGGACAGGGGGACAATGAGCAGTTCTTC. This sequence encodes CATKGQGDNEQFF.

The chain employs TRBV28 and TRBJ1-1; TRBD1 is a possible D gene (6 bases). The CDR3 extends over 15 amino acids. Germline V gene lookup returns CDR1 MDHEN and CDR2 SYDVKM. V dropped 3 bases and J dropped 0 bases, with 11 bases sitting between them. Here the CDR3 reads CASSLSTGMNTEAFF. For the CDR3, the DNA is TGTGCCAGCAGTTTGTCCACAGGGATGAACACTGAAGCTTTCTTT.

J is TRBJ1-5 and V is TRBV4-2; D gene unclear. CDR1 is LGHNA, CDR2 YNFKEQ, per germline. The CDR3 covers 14 residues. Deletions cut 0 bases from V and 8 bases from J, with 11 bases between. The DNA of the CDR3 is TGTGCCAGCAGCCAAGATAGAGCCGGGGAGCCCCAGCATTTT. Amino acid sequence: CASSQDRAGEPQHF.

In this sample, this clone turned up a few times. V is TRBV5-1 and J is TRBJ1-1, with TRBD1 matching over 10 bases. Losses at the gene ends were 5 bases for V and 3 bases for J; bases not matched to a gene: 4. The V gene's germline CDR1 is SGHRS and CDR2 YFSETQ. The CDR3 sequence is 14 residues long. Here the CDR3 DNA reads TGCGCCAGCAGGAGGGACAGGGGTGACACTGAAGCTTTCTTT. Protein product: CASRRDRGDTEAFF.

This sequence joins TRBV7-8 and TRBJ1-1; D call uncertain. CDR1 and CDR2 from the germline V gene are SGHVS and FQNEAQ. This CDR3 is 14 amino acids long. V was cut by 3 bases and J by 4 bases, with 12 bases left in between. The CDR3 DNA reads TGTGCCAGCAGCTTTCGGGAGTTAGTCACTGAAGCTTTCTTT. Protein sequence: CASSFRELVTEAFF. Filled out from reference TRBV7-8 and TRBJ1-1, the complete variable domain reads GAGVSQSPRYKVAKRGQDVALRCDPISGHVSLFWYQQALGQGPEFLTYFQNEAQLDKSGLPSDRFFAERPEGSVSTLKIQRTQQEDSAVYLCASSFRELVTEAFFGQGTRLTVV.

The chain combines TRBV6-2 or TRBV6-3 with TRBJ2-3; tentative D call: TRBD2 (5 bases). With 2 bases removed from V and 1 base from J, the gap between germline ends came to 10 bases. Germline V lookup: CDR1 MNHEY, CDR2 SVGEGT. The CDR3 runs to 15 residues. The CDR3, as DNA: TGTGCCAGCAGTTACCTTGGACTGCGCACAGATACGCAGTATTTT. Protein product: CASSYLGLRTDTQYF.

This clone was detected only a few times. This chain connects TRBV7-3 to TRBJ2-2; 11 bases align to TRBD2. CDR1 and CDR2 from the germline V gene are SGHTA and FQGTGA. This CDR3 is 16 amino acids long. Germline trimming cut 5 bases from V and 13 bases from J; bases unmatched to any gene: 15. The CDR3 DNA is TGTGCCAGCAGCCCCGGGGGGCCACTAGCGGGGGTAGCGCTGTTTTTT. This gives the protein CASSPGGPLAGVALFF.

The rearrangement uses TRBV28 and TRBJ2-7; 9 nucleotides agree with TRBD2. The ends lost 6 bases at V and 3 bases at J; junction bases unmatched: 12. This CDR3 has 16 amino acids. Germline V gives CDR1 MDHEN, CDR2 SYDVKM. The CDR3 here is CASRPPGLAGIYEQYF. The CDR3 DNA is TGTGCCAGCAGGCCCCCAGGGCTAGCGGGGATCTACGAGCAGTACTTC. Supplemented by reference TRBV28 and TRBJ2-7, the full variable domain reads DVKVTQSSRYLVKRTGEKVFLECVQDMDHENMFWYRQDPGLGLRLIYFSYDVKMKEKGDIPEGYSVSREKKERFSLILESASTNQTSMYLCASRPPGLAGIYEQYFGPGTRLTVT.